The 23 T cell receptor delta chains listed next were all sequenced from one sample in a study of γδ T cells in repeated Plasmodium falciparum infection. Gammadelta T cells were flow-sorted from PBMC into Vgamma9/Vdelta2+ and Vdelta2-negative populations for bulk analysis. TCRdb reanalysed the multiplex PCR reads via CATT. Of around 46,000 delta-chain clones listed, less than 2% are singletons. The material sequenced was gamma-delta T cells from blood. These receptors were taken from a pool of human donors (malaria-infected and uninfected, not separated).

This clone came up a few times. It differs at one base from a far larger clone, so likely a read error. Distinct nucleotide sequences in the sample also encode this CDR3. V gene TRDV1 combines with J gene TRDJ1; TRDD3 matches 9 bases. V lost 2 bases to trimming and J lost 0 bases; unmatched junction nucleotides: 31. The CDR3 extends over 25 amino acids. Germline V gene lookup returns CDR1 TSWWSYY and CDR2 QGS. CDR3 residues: CALGEKSKLAFQWGYWGTYTDKLIF. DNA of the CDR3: TGTGCTCTTGGGGAAAAATCAAAGTTGGCCTTCCAGTGGGGGTACTGGGGGACCTACACCGATAAACTCATCTTT.

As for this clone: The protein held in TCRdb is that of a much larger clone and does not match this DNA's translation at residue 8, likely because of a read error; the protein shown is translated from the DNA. CDR3 region: CALGETTDLLWGIRYTDKLIF. The CDR3 DNA is TGTGCTCTTGGGGAAACCACCGACCTTCTTTGGGGGATAAGGTACACCGATAAACTCATCTTT. V gene TRDV1 combines with J gene TRDJ1, with 9 positions matching TRDD3. No J gene was available from TCRdb, and it was assigned here by a germline match of the DNA. This CDR3 is 21 amino acids long. J gave up 0 bases and V 2 bases, and 19 bases lay outside the gene matches. Looked up from germline, CDR1 is TSWWSYY and CDR2 is QGS.

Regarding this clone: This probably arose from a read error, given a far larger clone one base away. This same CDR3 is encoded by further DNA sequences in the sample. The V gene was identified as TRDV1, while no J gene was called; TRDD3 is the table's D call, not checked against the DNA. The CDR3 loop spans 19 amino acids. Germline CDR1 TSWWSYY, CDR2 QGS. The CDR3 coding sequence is TGTGCTCTTGGGGAGCTTTCCCCCACTACTGGGGGATACGAGGATAAGCTCATCTTT. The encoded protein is CALGELSPTTGGYEDKLIF.

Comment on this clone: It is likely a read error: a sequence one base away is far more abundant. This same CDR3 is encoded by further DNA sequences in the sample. The CDR3 bases are TGTGCTCTTGGGGAGCTTCCGGGGATAAAACTCATCTTT. This codes for CALGELPGIKLIF. The chain links TRDV1 to TRDJ1; TRDD3 matches 7 bases. V dropped 3 bases and J dropped 8; count of bases not matched to a gene: 6. This CDR3 spans 13 amino acids. The germline gives CDR1 TSWWSYY, CDR2 QGS.

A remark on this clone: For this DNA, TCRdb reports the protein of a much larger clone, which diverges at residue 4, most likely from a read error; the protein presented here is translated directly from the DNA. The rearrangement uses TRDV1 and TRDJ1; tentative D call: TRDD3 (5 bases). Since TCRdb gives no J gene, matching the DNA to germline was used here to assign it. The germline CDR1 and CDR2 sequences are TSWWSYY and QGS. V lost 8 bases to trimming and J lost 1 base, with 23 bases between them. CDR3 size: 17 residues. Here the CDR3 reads CALTGPPVPLPTDKLIF. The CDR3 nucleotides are TGTGCTCTTACTGGTCCTCCGGTCCCTTTGCCCACCGATAAACTCATCTTT.

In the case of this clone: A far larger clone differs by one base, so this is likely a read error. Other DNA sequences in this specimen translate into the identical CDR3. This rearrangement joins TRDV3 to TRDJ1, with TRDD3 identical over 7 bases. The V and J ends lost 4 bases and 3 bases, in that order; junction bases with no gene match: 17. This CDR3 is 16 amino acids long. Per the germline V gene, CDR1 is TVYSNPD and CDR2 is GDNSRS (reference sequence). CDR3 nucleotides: TGTGCCTCGGGGCCATACTGGGGAATACAACCCGATAAACTCATCTTT. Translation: CASGPYWGIQPDKLIF.

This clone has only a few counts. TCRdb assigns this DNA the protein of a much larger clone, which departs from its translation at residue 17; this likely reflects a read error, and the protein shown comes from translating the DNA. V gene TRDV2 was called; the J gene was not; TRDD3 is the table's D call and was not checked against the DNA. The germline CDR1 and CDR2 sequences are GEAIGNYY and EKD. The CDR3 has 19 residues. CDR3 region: CACDTVIQLGVRHTDKFIF. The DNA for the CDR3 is TGTGCCTGTGACACCGTTATCCAACTGGGGGTTCGGCACACCGATAAATTCATCTTT.

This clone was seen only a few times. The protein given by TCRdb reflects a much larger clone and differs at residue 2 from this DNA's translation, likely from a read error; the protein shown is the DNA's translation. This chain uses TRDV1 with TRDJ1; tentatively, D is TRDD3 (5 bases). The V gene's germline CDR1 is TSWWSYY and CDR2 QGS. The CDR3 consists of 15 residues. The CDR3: CSLGEGKWYTDKLIF. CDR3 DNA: TGTTCTCTTGGGGAAGGAAAGTGGTACACCGATAAACTCATCTTT.

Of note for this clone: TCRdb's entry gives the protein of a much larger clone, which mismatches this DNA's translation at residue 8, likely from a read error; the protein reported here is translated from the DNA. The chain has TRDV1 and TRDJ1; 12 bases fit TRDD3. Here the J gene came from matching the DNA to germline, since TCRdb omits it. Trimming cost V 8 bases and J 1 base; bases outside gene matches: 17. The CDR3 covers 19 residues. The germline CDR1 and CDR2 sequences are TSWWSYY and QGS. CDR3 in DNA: TGTGCTCTTCTCACCCCTCCAAGCTGGGGGATACGGGGCACCGATAAACTCATCTTT. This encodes CALLTPPSWGIRGTDKLIF.

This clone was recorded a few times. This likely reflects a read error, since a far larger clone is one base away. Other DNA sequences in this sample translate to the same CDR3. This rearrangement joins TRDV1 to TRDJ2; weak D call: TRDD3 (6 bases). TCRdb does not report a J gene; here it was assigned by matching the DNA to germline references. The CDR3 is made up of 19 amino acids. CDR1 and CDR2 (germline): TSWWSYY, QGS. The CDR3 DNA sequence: TGTGCCCTTGGAGCCCCATTCCCCTTTTGGGGGGGATTGACAGCACAACTCTTCTTT. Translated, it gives CALGAPFPFWGGLTAQLFF.

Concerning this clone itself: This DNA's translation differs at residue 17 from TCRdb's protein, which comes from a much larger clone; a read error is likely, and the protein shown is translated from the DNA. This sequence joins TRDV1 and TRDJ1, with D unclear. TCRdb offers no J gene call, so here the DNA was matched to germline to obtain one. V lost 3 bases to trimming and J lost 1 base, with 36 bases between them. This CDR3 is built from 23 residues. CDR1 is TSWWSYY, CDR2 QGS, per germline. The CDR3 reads CALGELGWSRQGPLRPCTDKLIF. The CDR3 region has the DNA TGTGCTCTTGGGGAGCTAGGGTGGAGCCGCCAAGGCCCTCTTCGACCGTGCACCGATAAACTCATCTTT.

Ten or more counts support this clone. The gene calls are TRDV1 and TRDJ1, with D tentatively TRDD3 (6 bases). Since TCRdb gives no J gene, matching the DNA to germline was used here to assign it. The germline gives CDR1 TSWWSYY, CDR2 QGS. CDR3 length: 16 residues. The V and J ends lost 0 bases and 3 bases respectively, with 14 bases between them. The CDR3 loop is CALGELLLGIPDKLIF. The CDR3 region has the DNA TGTGCTCTTGGGGAACTCTTGCTGGGGATCCCCGATAAACTCATCTTT.

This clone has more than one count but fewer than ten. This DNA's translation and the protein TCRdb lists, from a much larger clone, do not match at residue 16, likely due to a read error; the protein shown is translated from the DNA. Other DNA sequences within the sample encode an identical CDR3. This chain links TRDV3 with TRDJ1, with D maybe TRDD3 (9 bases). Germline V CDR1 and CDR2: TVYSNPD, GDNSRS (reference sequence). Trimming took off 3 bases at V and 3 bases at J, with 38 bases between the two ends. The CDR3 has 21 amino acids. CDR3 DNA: TGTGCCTTCACCCACTTCCTACTCGGTTTAACGGGGGATACCTACGCCGATAAACTCATCTTT. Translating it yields CAFTHFLLGLTGDTYADKLIF.

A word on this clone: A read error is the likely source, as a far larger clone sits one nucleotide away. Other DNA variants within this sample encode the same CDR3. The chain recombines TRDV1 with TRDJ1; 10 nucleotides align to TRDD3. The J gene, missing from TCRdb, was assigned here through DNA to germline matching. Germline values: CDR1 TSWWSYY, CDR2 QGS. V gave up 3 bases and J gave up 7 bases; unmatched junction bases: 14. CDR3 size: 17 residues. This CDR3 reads CALGEHLRGDTLAKLIF. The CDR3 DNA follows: TGTGCTCTTGGGGAGCACCTAAGGGGGGATACGCTGGCTAAACTCATCTTT.

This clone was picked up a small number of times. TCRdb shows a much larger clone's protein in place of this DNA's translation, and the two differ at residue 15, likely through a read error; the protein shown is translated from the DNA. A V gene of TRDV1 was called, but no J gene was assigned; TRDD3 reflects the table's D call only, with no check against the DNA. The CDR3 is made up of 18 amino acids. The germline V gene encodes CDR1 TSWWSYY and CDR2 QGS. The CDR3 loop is CALGETKGYVLDTDNLIF. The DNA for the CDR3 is TGTGCTCTTGGGGAAACAAAGGGATACGTTCTTGACACCGATAACCTCATCTTT.

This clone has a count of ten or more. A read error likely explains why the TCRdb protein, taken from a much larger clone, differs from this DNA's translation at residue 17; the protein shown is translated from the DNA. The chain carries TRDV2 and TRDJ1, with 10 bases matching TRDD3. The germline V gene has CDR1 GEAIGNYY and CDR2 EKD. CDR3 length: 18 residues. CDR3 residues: CACDTLTGGLSYTDKLTF. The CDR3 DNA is TGTGCCTGTGACACCCTAACTGGGGGATTGTCCTACACCGATAAACTCACCTTT.

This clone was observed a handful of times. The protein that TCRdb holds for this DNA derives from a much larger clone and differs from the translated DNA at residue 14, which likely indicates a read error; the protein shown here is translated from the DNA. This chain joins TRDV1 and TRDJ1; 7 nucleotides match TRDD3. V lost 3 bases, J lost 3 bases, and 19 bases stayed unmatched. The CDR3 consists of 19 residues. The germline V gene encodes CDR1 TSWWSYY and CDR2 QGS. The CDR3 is CALGDSHRSGYVYADKLIF. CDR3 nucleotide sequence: TGTGCTCTTGGGGACTCCCATCGAAGTGGATACGTATACGCCGATAAACTCATCTTT.

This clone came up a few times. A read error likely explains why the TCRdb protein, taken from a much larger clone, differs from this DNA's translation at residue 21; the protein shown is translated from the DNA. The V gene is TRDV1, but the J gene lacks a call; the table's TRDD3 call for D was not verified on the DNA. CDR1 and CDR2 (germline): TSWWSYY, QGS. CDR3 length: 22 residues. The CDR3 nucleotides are TGTGCTCTTGGGGACCTTATCCTTCAACTTCTACTGGGGGATACGGGGACCGATAAACTCACCTTT. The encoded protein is CALGDLILQLLLGDTGTDKLTF.

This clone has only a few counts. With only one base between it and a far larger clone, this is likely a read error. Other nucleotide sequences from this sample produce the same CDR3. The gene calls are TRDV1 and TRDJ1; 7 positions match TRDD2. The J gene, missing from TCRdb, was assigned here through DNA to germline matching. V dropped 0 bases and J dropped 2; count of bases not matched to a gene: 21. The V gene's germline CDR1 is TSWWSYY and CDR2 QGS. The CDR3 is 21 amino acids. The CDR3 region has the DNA TGTGCTCTTGGGGAACTCCTTCCTGCACTCTGGAGCTACGATCATACCGATAAACTCATCTTT. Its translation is CALGELLPALWSYDHTDKLIF.

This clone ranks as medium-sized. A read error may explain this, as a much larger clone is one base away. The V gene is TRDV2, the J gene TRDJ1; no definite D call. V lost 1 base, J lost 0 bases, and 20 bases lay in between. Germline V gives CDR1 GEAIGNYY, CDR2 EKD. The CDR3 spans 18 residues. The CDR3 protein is CACDTKCYQPMYTDKLIF. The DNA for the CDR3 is TGTGCCTGTGACACGAAGTGCTACCAGCCGATGTACACCGATAAACTCATCTTT.

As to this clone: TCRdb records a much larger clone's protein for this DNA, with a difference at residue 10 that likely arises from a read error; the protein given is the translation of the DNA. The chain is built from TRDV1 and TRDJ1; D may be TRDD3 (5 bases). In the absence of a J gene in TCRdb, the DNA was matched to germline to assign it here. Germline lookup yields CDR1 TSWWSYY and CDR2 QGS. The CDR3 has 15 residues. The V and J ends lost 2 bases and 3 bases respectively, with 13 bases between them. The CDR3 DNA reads TGTGCTCTTGGGGAATTGGGGTTTTACGCCGATAAACTCATCTTT. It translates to CALGELGFYADKLIF.

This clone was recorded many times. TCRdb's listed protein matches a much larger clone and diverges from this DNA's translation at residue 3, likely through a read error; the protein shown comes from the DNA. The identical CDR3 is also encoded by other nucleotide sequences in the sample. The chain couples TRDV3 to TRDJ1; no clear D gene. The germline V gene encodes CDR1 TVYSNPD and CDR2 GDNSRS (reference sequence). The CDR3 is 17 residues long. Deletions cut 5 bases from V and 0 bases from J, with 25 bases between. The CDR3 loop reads CALKGLWRGGYTDKLIF. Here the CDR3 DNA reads TGTGCCCTTAAAGGACTGTGGAGGGGTGGGTACACCGATAAACTCATCTTT.

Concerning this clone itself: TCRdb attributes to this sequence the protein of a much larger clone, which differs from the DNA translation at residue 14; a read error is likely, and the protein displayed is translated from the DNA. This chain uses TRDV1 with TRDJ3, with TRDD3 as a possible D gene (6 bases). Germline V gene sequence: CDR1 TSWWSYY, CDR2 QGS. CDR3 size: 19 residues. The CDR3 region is CALEPSLGGTSWDARQMFF. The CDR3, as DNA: TGTGCTCTCGAACCTTCACTCGGGGGGACATCCTGGGACGCCCGACAGATGTTTTTC.